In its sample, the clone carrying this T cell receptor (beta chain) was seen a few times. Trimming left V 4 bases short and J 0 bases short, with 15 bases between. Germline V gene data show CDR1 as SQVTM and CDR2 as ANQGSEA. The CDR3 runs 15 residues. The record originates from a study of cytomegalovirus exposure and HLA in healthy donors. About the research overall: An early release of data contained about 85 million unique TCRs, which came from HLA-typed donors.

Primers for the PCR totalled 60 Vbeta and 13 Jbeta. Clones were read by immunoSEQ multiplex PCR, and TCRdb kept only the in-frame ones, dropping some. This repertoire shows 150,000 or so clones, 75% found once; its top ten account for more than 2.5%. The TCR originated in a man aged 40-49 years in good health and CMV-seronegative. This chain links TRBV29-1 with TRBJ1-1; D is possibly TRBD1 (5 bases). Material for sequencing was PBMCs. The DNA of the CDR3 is TGCAGCGTTGGTCCGGGTTGGGGCATGAACACTGAAGCTTTCTTT. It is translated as CSVGPGWGMNTEAFF.